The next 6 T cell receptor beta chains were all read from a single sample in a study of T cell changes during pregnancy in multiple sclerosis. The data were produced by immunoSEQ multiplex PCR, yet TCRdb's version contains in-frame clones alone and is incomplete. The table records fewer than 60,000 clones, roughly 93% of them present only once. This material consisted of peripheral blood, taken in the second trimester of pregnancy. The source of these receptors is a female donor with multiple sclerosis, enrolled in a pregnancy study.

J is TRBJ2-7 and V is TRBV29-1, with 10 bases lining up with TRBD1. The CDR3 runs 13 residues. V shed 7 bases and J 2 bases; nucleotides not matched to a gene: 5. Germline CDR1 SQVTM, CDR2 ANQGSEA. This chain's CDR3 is CSASGTGAYEQYF. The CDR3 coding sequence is TGCAGCGCGTCCGGGACAGGGGCCTACGAGCAGTACTTC.

In DNA form, the CDR3 reads TGTGCCAGCAGGCCCGGGGCGCGGGACACAGATACGCAGTATTTT. Translating gives CASRPGARDTDTQYF. The J gene is TRBJ2-3, the V gene TRBV2; D might be TRBD2 (6 bases). The CDR3 is made up of 15 amino acids. Trimming removed 6 bases at V and 2 bases at J, with 15 bases between. Germline V CDR1 and CDR2: SNHLY, FYNNEI.

The CDR3 loop is CASSPWTVSETQYF. Written as DNA, the CDR3 is TGCGCCAGCAGCCCATGGACAGTGTCCGAGACCCAGTACTTC. This chain connects TRBV5-1 to TRBJ2-5; a weak D match, TRBD1 (6 bases). The CDR3 loop spans 14 amino acids. The germline V and J ends were trimmed by 4 bases and 5 bases, with 15 bases remaining between them. Germline assignment: CDR1 SGHRS and CDR2 YFSETQ.

The CDR3 DNA reads TGCGCCAGCATTCCTCAGAGGAACGCGCACACTGAAGCTTTCTTT. This gives the protein CASIPQRNAHTEAFF. The chain links TRBV23-1 to TRBJ1-1; the D is unclear. TRBV23-1 is classed as an ORF, of uncertain function. Trimming removed 7 bases from V and 3 bases from J, with 18 bases in between. CDR3 size: 15 residues.

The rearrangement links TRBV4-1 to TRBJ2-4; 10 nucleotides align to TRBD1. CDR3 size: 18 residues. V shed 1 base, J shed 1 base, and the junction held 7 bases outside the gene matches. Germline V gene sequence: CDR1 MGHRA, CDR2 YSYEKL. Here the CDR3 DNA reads TGCGCCAGCAGCCAAGCCGTCCTGGGACAGGGGGCCAAAAACATTCAGTACTTC. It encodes CASSQAVLGQGAKNIQYF.

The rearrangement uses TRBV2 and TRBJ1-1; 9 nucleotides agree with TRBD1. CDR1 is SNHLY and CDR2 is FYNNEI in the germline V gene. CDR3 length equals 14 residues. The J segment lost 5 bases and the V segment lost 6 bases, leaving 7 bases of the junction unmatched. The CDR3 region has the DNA TGTGCCAGCAGCCAACAGGGGGCTGGGACTGAAGCTTTCTTT. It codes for CASSQQGAGTEAFF. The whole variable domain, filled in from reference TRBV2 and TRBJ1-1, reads EPEVTQTPSHQVTQMGQEVILRCVPISNHLYFYWYRQILGQKVEFLVSFYNNEISEKSEIFDDQFSVERPDGSNFTLKIRSTKLEDSAMYFCASSQQGAGTEAFFGQGTRLTVV.